This TCR beta chain was identified during a study of T cells in Graves' hyperthyroidism and ophthalmopathy (dated by TCRdb to about 2019). For the wider study: To identify TCR V-J signatures that set the groups apart, the researchers used a discovery cohort of 90 to 100 patients, made up of about 44 with Graves' ophthalmopathy and around 58 with stable Graves' hyperthyroidism. Thyroid tissue and blood T-cell repertoires from six Graves' hyperthyroidism patients were also compared in the study. For training and testing, the 95 to 100 patients in the discovery cohort were randomly divided in a 7:3 ratio. The paper describes TCR Vbeta CDR3 sequencing of more than 120 peripheral blood samples, made up of 43 ophthalmopathy patients, approximately 73 hyperthyroidism patients and 17 progressor patients. After sampling, hyperthyroidism patients received methimazole starting at 30 mg daily, and ophthalmopathy patients received high-dose intravenous methylprednisolone. An independent validation cohort of some 18 hyperthyroidism patients and about 16 patients who later progressed to ophthalmopathy tested prospective prediction of ophthalmopathy.

Worth noting for this clonotype: There is no known antigen for this receptor. No much larger clone exists at a distance of one base, and base qualities are not known.

V is clipped by 0 bases and J by 0 bases, and the sequence between their germline boundaries is 10 bases long. Including cysteine and phenylalanine, the CDR3 has 16 amino acids. Just CDR3 DNA is preserved here, 48 bases in frame from base 1. CDR1 and CDR2, per the germline V gene (reference sequence), are SGHNT and YYREEE. The TCR beta CDR3 regions were amplified from the RNA transcripts. The first round of RT-PCR for the TCR CDR3 was performed with the HTBI primer set and the Qiagen OneStep RT-PCR kit. Libraries were constructed in a second round of multiplex PCR, after which size selection and purification were carried out. Libraries were sequenced paired-end with 100 bp reads on an Illumina HiSeq2000. Per the source publication's procedure: SOAPnuke was used to process the raw data, throwing out any read that contained adapters or uncalled bases, had a mean Phred below 15, or lacked an exact constant-primer or identifier match. High-quality paired reads were merged using COPE v1.2.5, and each unique nucleotide sequence was defined as a clonotype. Clonotypes were aligned to IMGT TRBV, TRBD and TRBJ reference segments using MiTCR v1.1. The analysis included only V-J combinations with a frequency above 0.0001, which together covered about 99% of the repertoires. A TCS score was defined as the ratio between F50 (clonal expansion) and ExV (chaos), using BLOSUM62-based TCRdist between CDR3 peptides within each V-J. Welch's t-statistics and random forest reduced approximately 520 V-J features to 13, which were used in a naive Bayes classifier (R e1071). The Morisita-Horn index was used to measure how similar the thyroid and blood repertoires were. In TCRdb, the public reads were trimmed at Q25 with fastp and aligned with MiXCR, with productive beta chains retained. Each CDR3 protein gets just one entry, which takes the most common genes and DNA from the rows behind it. The V and J calls reflect TCRdb's pipeline rather than the authors' work. A total of hundreds of thousands of distinct CDR3 sequences appear in this sample, about 45% of them only once. The ten largest make up approximately 6.8% of the sample.

Broader findings and caveats from the paper: In cross-validation, a model built on a 13 V-J signature told ophthalmopathy apart from stable hyperthyroidism with under 90% sensitivity and about 81% specificity, and in testing the same model reached 80%/75%. In validation, the model predicted progression to ophthalmopathy a median of approximately 6.3 months before onset, with roughly 71% sensitivity and about 72% specificity. Most expanded thyroid clonotypes (frequency above 0.001) were also detected in blood, suggesting blood repertoires may reflect thyroid immune responses. Sample size was not statistically predetermined, and blinding of investigators to group allocation was not performed.

Any patient with an uncontrolled infection, another autoimmune disease, pregnancy or lactation was excluded. Diagnoses relied on clinical symptoms, serum thyroxine and TRAb, thyroid ultrasound and orbital computed tomography. Trizol reagent was used to extract total RNA, and RNA quality was then checked on an Agilent 2100 Bioanalyzer. The rearrangement combines TRBV5-4 with TRBJ1-5; the D gene is perhaps TRBD1, on 6 matching bases. The sequenced material came from peripheral blood or thyroid tissue (not recorded which). The source is an adult man with Graves' disease, either hyperthyroidism or ophthalmopathy (not recorded which). The CDR3 protein sequence reads: CASSLDRDHSNQPQHF. The nucleotide sequence is TGTGCCAGCAGCTTGGACAGGGATCATAGCAATCAGCCCCAGCATTTT. When the CDR3 is completed using the reference TRBV5-4 and TRBJ1-5 genes on either side, the full variable domain is ETGVTQSPTHLIKTRGQQVTLRCSSQSGHNTVSWYQQALGQGPQFIFQYYREEENGRGNFPPRFSGLQFPNYSSELNVNALELDDSALYLCASSLDRDHSNQPQHFGDGTRLSIL.